This entry describes one TCR beta chain. This clonotype was seen ten or more times. The antigen it binds to is not known. The record has no base qualities; no much larger clone is one base away. Libraries came from PCR. For sequencing, an Illumina HiSeq 2500 was employed. To normalize quantification of the TCRbeta repertoire, the TCR libraries were built with molecular barcoding that relied on unique molecular identifiers. TCRdb passed the public sequencing reads through fastp at Q25 and MiXCR, retaining productive beta sequences. Merged by CDR3 protein, the rows form single entries marked with the most common genes and DNA. Across this sample there are about 170,000 distinct CDR3 sequences, with around 10% seen only once. The ten largest clones represent about 12% of the sample. The treatment or condition label corresponds to: allogeneic hematopoietic cell transplantation with graft depleted of TCRalphabeta T cells and CD19 B cells. TCRalphabeta/CD19-depleted allogeneic hematopoietic cell grafts were given to the transplant recipients, all of whom were children.

The germline V and J ends show losses of 4 bases and 3 bases respectively, and no gene match explains 11 bases of the junction. The CDR3 numbers 16 residues from cysteine through phenylalanine. Only the CDR3 DNA stays, 48 bases, in frame from base 1. This entry belongs to a study of T-cell reconstitution after alpha-beta-depleted transplantation in children (dated by TCRdb to about 2016). For the study in its entirety: Using TCR repertoire profiling, the study followed T-cell immune reconstitution in a quantitative way in children after TCRalphabeta/CD19-depleted allogeneic hematopoietic cell transplantation. What the authors observed across the whole study: The frequencies of hyperexpanded clones fell over the following months, and after one year, T-cell counts and TCRbeta diversity were mostly attributed to newly produced T cells. The high TCRbeta diversity at day 60 in some patients was ascribed to recipient T cells and intrathymic progenitors that had survived conditioning. About two months after transplant, the apparently early recovery of alphabetaT-cell counts reportedly depended on just several hundred clones that had expanded rapidly and came from non-depleted graft cells.

The chain is made from TRBV12-3 or TRBV12-4 and TRBJ1-2, and 7 bases in between align with TRBD1. Specimen: PBMCs, collected before TCRalphabeta/CD19-depleted stem cell transplant. The sequence derives from a boy between 2 and 15 years old with acute myeloid leukemia, due to receive a stem cell transplant. The nucleotide sequence is TGTGCCAGCAGTTATGACAGGGAAGGGGTTCACTATGGCTACACCTTC. Translation gives CASSYDREGVHYGYTF.